A selection of T cell receptor beta chains follows, all from one sample in a study of T-cell reconstitution after alpha-beta-depleted transplantation in children. TCRdb reprocessed the PCR reads via MiXCR and lists one record per CDR3 protein. The table shows fewer than 700,000 distinct CDR3 sequences, with under 15% occurring only once. The specimen comprised PBMCs, mostly from graft donor cells, sampled 360 days after TCRalphabeta/CD19-depleted stem cell transplant. The origin of the receptors is a male patient under 18 who had a stem cell transplant for acute myeloid leukemia, so the T cells may come from the graft donor. Both conserved end residues are trimmed from each CDR3. Clone size, where shown, is once, few, many, or a class for clones that have expanded.

TRBJ2-5 few TRBV5-4 ASSLEGLAVQETQY
TRBJ2-3 few TRBV20-1 SARDRRGSTDTQY
TRBJ2-5 . TRBV20-1 SARDLRNQETQY
TRBJ2-7 few TRBV28 ASSPTSGRALEQY
TRBJ1-4 few TRBV19 ASSIAGKVNEKLF
TRBJ2-1 many TRBV7-7 ASSLVWGPSSYNEQF
TRBJ2-1 . TRBV29-1 SVDRRANNEQF
TRBJ2-6 . TRBV7-9 ASARVSGANVLT
TRBJ2-7 . TRBV20-1 SARALTSGPSYEQY
TRBJ2-7 . TRBV19 ASSIVHDYEQY
TRBJ2-1 few TRBV18 ASSTSGDEQF
TRBJ2-7 . TRBV24-1 ATSATSGYGQDYCSVYEQY
TRBJ2-1 . TRBV6-1 ASGDRGWNEQF
TRBJ2-7 many TRBV20-1 SARGGIEQY
TRBJ2-3 . TRBV29-1 SVEWGRPDTQY
TRBJ2-3 . TRBV29-1 SERTGGSTDTQY
TRBJ1-5 few TRBV27 ASSLFWGLNQPQH
TRBJ2-6 . TRBV20-1 SASMTGPGANVLT
TRBJ2-7 few TRBV20-1 SASDRGSYEQY